The subject of this entry is one T cell receptor (beta chain). The sample is drawn from a study of cytomegalovirus exposure and HLA in healthy donors. V gave up 0 bases and J gave up 5 bases; unmatched junction bases: 2. CDR1 is MNHEY and CDR2 is SMNVEV in the germline V gene (reference sequence). The CDR3 has 14 amino acids. Primers for the PCR totalled 60 Vbeta and 13 Jbeta. Sequencing used immunoSEQ multiplex PCR; TCRdb keeps in-frame clones, though not all of them. The sample comprises about 160,000 clones, approximately 80% of which are singletons, and roughly 2% rests with the top ten. The chain carries TRBV27 and TRBJ2-5; the match to TRBD2 covers 8 bases. This receptor was identified in a man in his fifties in good health and CMV-seropositive. The sequenced sample consisted of PBMCs. CDR3 sequence (DNA): TGTGCCAGCAGTTTATCCCGGACTAGCGAGACCCAGTACTTC. This gives the protein CASSLSRTSETQYF.